This T cell receptor (beta chain) came from a study of T cell repertoires in cytomegalovirus infection. Study information: Through public TCR beta signatures, both CMV infection and matching HLA type were indicated.

V gave up 4 bases and J gave up 3 bases; unmatched junction bases: 6. The germline V gene has CDR1 SGHKS and CDR2 YYEKEE (reference sequence). CDR3 length equals 16 residues. This clonotype has just a few counts. Its specificity is unknown. TCRdb re-derived calls from the reads in MiXCR, one entry per CDR3 protein. The data contain some 350,000 distinct CDR3 sequences, 15% to 20% of them singletons. General observations from the study: CMV carriers having the relevant HLA were flagged by cumulative public TCR beta family frequency. Ex vivo responses were dominated by HLA-C-restricted CMV-specific TCR beta clonotypes.

What was sequenced was PBMCs. This clonotype was sampled from a human donor in good health (CMV status not recorded). Some clones in this sample may be carry-over from other donors' samples. The J gene is TRBJ1-4, the V gene TRBV5-5; 10 bases agree with TRBD1. CDR3 sequence: CASSEGQGRANEKLFF. CDR3 DNA sequence: TGTGCCAGCAGCGAGGGACAGGGGAGAGCTAATGAAAAACTGTTTTTT.